This passage covers 15 T cell receptor beta chains from one sample sequenced in a study of cytomegalovirus exposure and HLA in healthy donors. Vbeta (60) and Jbeta (13) primers were used in the PCR. Sequencing used immunoSEQ multiplex PCR; TCRdb keeps in-frame clones, though not all of them. This sample yields about 280,000 clones, of which 70% to 90% are seen a single time; around 2.1% belongs to the top ten. The specimen sequenced was PBMCs. All receptors derive from a woman between 18 and 29 years old in good health and CMV-seronegative.

The genes are TRBV7-6 and TRBJ2-2; 7 bases map to TRBD2. The junction had 1 base not matched to a gene; V was cut back by 0 bases and J by 6 bases. CDR3 length: 14 residues. Germline V gene sequence: CDR1 SGHVS, CDR2 FNYEAQ. The chain's CDR3 is CASSLAGGAGELFF. CDR3 bases: TGTGCCAGCAGCTTAGCGGGGGGGGCCGGGGAGCTGTTTTTT.

The rearrangement links TRBV9 to TRBJ1-6, with 8 bases aligning to TRBD1. Unmatched junction bases numbered 7, after V lost 7 bases and J lost 7 bases. Germline V gene lookup returns CDR1 SGDLS and CDR2 YYNGEE. This CDR3 spans 14 amino acids. The CDR3 DNA is TGTGCCAGCGGAGGGACAGGCTTGAATTCACCCCTCCACTTT. It is translated as CASGGTGLNSPLHF.

This clone was seen just once. The V call is TRBV6-4, the J call TRBJ1-2; a possible D gene is TRBD1 (6 bases). Germline-derived CDR1 and CDR2 are MRHNA and SNTAGT. This CDR3 spans 13 amino acids. Deletions cut 6 bases from V and 8 bases from J, with 16 bases between. This chain's CDR3 is CASRLGGAEGYTF. The CDR3 DNA reads as TGTGCCAGCAGATTAGGGGGGGCTGAGGGCTACACCTTC.

The chain joins TRBV5-6 to TRBJ2-5; tentative D call: TRBD1 (5 bases). The last part of the DNA fits TRBJ2-7 better; the J call may be wrong. The germline V gene has CDR1 SGHDT and CDR2 YYEEEE. There are 13 residues in the CDR3. CDR3 residues: CASSLWGAYEQYF. CDR3 coding DNA: TGTGCCAGCAGCTTGTGGGGCGCCTACGAGCAGTACTTC.

This sequence joins TRBV18 and TRBJ1-1, with D perhaps matching TRBD1 (6 bases). V was pared by 3 bases and J by 1 base, with 12 bases between. This CDR3 has 15 amino acids. CDR1 is KGHSH, CDR2 LQKENI, per germline. This CDR3 reads CASSPLQGANTEAFF. The CDR3 DNA sequence: TGTGCCAGCTCACCGCTACAGGGAGCGAACACTGAAGCTTTCTTT.

This clone came up once. The chain carries TRBV5-1 and TRBJ2-5, with 8 positions matching TRBD1. J lost 12 bases, V lost 3 bases, and 13 bases had no gene match. This CDR3 has 14 residues. Germline values: CDR1 SGHRS, CDR2 YFSETQ. CDR3 sequence: CASSSVPPPGQEYF. The CDR3 region has the DNA TGCGCCAGCAGCTCCGTCCCGCCTCCGGGACAGGAGTACTTC.

The genes are TRBV9 and TRBJ1-4; 7 bases map to TRBD1. Germline V gene data show CDR1 as SGDLS and CDR2 as YYNGEE. With V trimmed by 4 bases and J by 2 bases, 5 bases remained unmatched. CDR3 length: 15 residues. In DNA form, the CDR3 reads TGTGCCAGCAGCTTAAAGACAGGGACTAATGAAAAACTGTTTTTT. It is translated as CASSLKTGTNEKLFF.

This clone was recorded only once. The chain employs TRBV30 and TRBJ2-5; TRBD2 matches at 15 bases. With V trimmed by 2 bases and J by 4 bases, 5 bases remained unmatched. CDR1 GTSNPN and CDR2 SVGIG come from the germline V gene (reference sequence). The CDR3 totals 16 residues. In nucleotides, the CDR3 is TGTGCCTGGAGTCGGACTAGCGGGGGGGCGGGAGAGACCCAGTACTTC. Translating it yields CAWSRTSGGAGETQYF.

This chain uses TRBV5-8 with TRBJ2-7; 8 bases agree with TRBD1. With 1 base clipped from V and 2 bases from J, the junction kept 5 bases outside the gene matches. Germline CDR1 SGHTS, CDR2 YDEGEE. The CDR3 runs to 15 residues. The CDR3 reads CASSLIQGATYEQYF. Here the CDR3 DNA reads TGTGCCAGCAGCTTGATTCAGGGGGCCACCTACGAGCAGTACTTC.

The chain uses TRBV6-5 and TRBJ1-6; D uncertain. V gave up 3 bases and J gave up 9 bases, with 9 bases separating them. This CDR3 has 13 amino acids. Germline loops: CDR1 MNHEY, CDR2 SVGAGI. This chain's CDR3 is CASSYDTFSPLHF. The DNA for the CDR3 is TGTGCCAGCAGTTATGACACCTTTTCACCCCTCCACTTT.

Comments on this clone: Its ends do not fully match the called genes, so a read error is possible. The chain carries TRBV7-9 and TRBJ2-7; 9 bases are shared with TRBD2. Germline CDR1 and CDR2: SEHNR and FQNEAQ (reference sequence). The CDR3 runs to 13 residues. For the CDR3, the DNA is TGTTCCAGCAGCTTAGTAGCGGGGGACGAGCAGTACTTC. Translation: CSSSLVAGDEQYF. The full variable domain, completed using reference TRBV7-9 and TRBJ2-7, is DTGVSQNPRHKITKRGQNVTFRCDPISEHNRLYWYRQTLGQGPEFLTYFQNEAQLEKSRLLSDRFSAERPKGSFSTLEIQRTEQGDSAMYLCSSSLVAGDEQYFGPGTRLTVT.

The chain employs TRBV6-5 and TRBJ2-7, with D possibly TRBD1 on 6 matching bases. Germline V CDR1 and CDR2: MNHEY, SVGAGI. The CDR3 sequence is 15 residues long. Trimming left V 1 base short and J 3 bases short, with 13 bases between. CDR3 sequence reads: CASSYYPDRFYEQYF. The CDR3 nucleotides are TGTGCCAGCAGTTACTACCCGGACAGATTCTACGAGCAGTACTTC.

The rearrangement uses TRBV11-2 and TRBJ2-7; D is unclear. Germline V gene lookup returns CDR1 SGHAT and CDR2 FQNNGV. V was pared by 4 bases and J by 4 bases, with 5 bases between. The CDR3 loop spans 11 amino acids. CDR3 DNA sequence: TGTGCCAGCAGCTCCCAGTACGAGCAGTACTTC. Its translation is CASSSQYEQYF.

The CDR3 is CASSRFGGTETQYF. CDR3 nucleotides: TGTGCCAGCTCACGCTTCGGGGGTACCGAGACCCAGTACTTC. This sequence joins TRBV18 and TRBJ2-5; tentative D call: TRBD2 (6 bases). Trimming shortened V by 4 bases and J by 5 bases, and 14 bases separated the two germline ends. Looked up from germline, CDR1 is KGHSH and CDR2 is LQKENI. The CDR3 spans 14 residues.

This chain uses TRBV6-4 with TRBJ1-6, with 10 bases identical to TRBD1. This CDR3 has 16 amino acids. J was trimmed by 8 bases and V by 4 bases; bases with no gene match: 8. Germline assignment: CDR1 MRHNA and CDR2 SNTAGT. The CDR3 sequence: CASSVLLGTGDSPLHF. The CDR3 DNA reads as TGTGCCAGCAGTGTCCTCCTTGGGACAGGGGATTCACCCCTCCACTTT.